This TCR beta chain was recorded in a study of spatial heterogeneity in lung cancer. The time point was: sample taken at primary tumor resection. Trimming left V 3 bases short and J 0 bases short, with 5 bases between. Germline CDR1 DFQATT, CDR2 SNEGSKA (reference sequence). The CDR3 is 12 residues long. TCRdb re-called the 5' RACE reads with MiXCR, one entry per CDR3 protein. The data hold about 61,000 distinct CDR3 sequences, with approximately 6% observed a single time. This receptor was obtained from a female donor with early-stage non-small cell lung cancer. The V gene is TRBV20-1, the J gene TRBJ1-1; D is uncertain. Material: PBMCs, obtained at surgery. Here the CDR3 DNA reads TGCAGTGCTAGGGAACTGAACACTGAAGCTTTCTTT. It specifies CSARELNTEAFF.